This TCR beta chain was identified in a study of technical replicates of blood from a handful of donors. Germline loops: CDR1 SGHDT, CDR2 YYEEEE. The V end lost 1 base, the J end lost 4 bases, and 10 bases lay between the germline ends. The CDR3 loop spans 14 amino acids. This table comes from immunoSEQ multiplex PCR, and its TCRdb copy is limited to in-frame clones, with some not included. Of about 74,000 clones in the sample, roughly 94% were seen once. Sequences were obtained from T cells isolated from PBMCs. The TCR sequence derives from a human donor in good health. V gene TRBV5-6 combines with J gene TRBJ2-3; TRBD1 might be the D (6 bases). DNA for the CDR3: TGTGCCAGCAGCTTGAAGGGGGTTTCAGATACGCAGTATTTT. Its translation is CASSLKGVSDTQYF.